A selection of T cell receptor gamma chains follows, all from one sample in a study of Vδ1+ human thymocytes. TCRdb made new clone calls on the multiplex PCR reads using CATT. The sample includes over 25,000 gamma-chain clones, about 18% of them seen just once. The sequencing sample was made of Vdelta1+ gamma-delta thymocytes from the thymus. Source of these receptors: a boy under two years old who had congenital heart surgery. Each CDR3 is given with its conserved first and last residue. Fields, in order: clone size, V gene, J gene, CDR3 DNA, CDR3 protein. Clone size is shown for a subset of rows, as once, few, many or a class of expanded clone.

clone size: .
V gene: TRGV5
J gene: TRGJP2
CDR3 DNA: TGTGCCACCTGGGACAGGCCTTATTGGATCAAGACGTTT
CDR3 protein: CATWDRPYWIKTF

clone size: .
V gene: TRGV4
J gene: TRGJ1/TRGJ2
CDR3 DNA: TGTGCCACCTGGGATGGGCGGTCAGGTTATAAGAAACTCTTT
CDR3 protein: CATWDGRSGYKKLF

clone size: few
V gene: TRGV5
J gene: TRGJ1/TRGJ2
CDR3 DNA: TGTGCCACCTGGGACAAAAATAAGAAACTCTTT
CDR3 protein: CATWDKNKKLF

clone size: .
V gene: TRGV9
J gene: TRGJP
CDR3 DNA: TGTGCCTTGTGGGTGGGCAGGTTGGGCAAAAAAATCAAGGTATTT
CDR3 protein: CALWVGRLGKKIKVF

clone size: .
V gene: TRGV4
J gene: TRGJ1/TRGJ2
CDR3 DNA: TGTGCCACCTGGGGGGTCTATTATAAGAAACTCTTT
CDR3 protein: CATWGVYYKKLF

clone size: few
V gene: TRGV3
J gene: TRGJ1/TRGJ2
CDR3 DNA: TGTGCCACCTGGGACAGGCCTTATTATTATAAGAAACTCTTT
CDR3 protein: CATWDRPYYYKKLF

clone size: .
V gene: TRGV4
J gene: TRGJ1/TRGJ2
CDR3 DNA: TGTGCCACCTGGGATGGGCGGATAGAGAATTATAAGAAACTCTTT
CDR3 protein: CATWDGRIENYKKLF

clone size: few
V gene: TRGV8
J gene: TRGJ1/TRGJ2
CDR3 DNA: TGTGCCACCTGGCGACATTATAAGAAACTCTTT
CDR3 protein: CATWRHYKKLF

clone size: .
V gene: TRGV5
J gene: TRGJ1/TRGJ2
CDR3 DNA: TGTGCCACCTGGGACAGGGCCTTCAGATATTATAAGAAACTCTTT
CDR3 protein: CATWDRAFRYYKKLF

clone size: medium-sized
V gene: TRGV3
J gene: TRGJ1/TRGJ2
CDR3 DNA: TGTGCCACCTGGGTGTATTATAAGAAACTCTTT
CDR3 protein: CATWVYYKKLF

clone size: .
V gene: TRGV4
J gene: TRGJ1/TRGJ2
CDR3 DNA: TGTGCCACCTGGGATGCCGGGGTCGTCCCTTATAAGAAACTCTTT
CDR3 protein: CATWDAGVVPYKKLF

clone size: once
V gene: TRGV4
J gene: TRGJ1/TRGJ2
CDR3 DNA: TGTGCCACCTGGGATGAGCTCGGTCAGGTGCTCTTT
CDR3 protein: CATWDELGQVLF

clone size: .
V gene: TRGV4
J gene: TRGJP
CDR3 DNA: TGTGCCACCTGGGCTGAACAAGAGTTGGGCAAAAAAATCAAGGTATTT
CDR3 protein: CATWAEQELGKKIKVF

clone size: .
V gene: TRGV4
J gene: TRGJ1/TRGJ2
CDR3 DNA: TGTGCCACCTGGGACCCTCAGAATTATTATAAGAAACTCTTT
CDR3 protein: CATWDPQNYYKKLF

clone size: .
V gene: TRGV9
J gene: TRGJP
CDR3 DNA: TGTGCCTTGTGGGAGGTGCACGTAGAGTTGGGCAAAAAAATCAAGGTATTT
CDR3 protein: CALWEVHVELGKKIKVF

clone size: .
V gene: TRGV3
J gene: TRGJ1/TRGJ2
CDR3 DNA: TGTGCCACCTGGGACAGGTGGGGGGCTGTAACGAAACTCTTT
CDR3 protein: CATWDRWGAVTKLF

clone size: few
V gene: TRGV9
J gene: TRGJ1/TRGJ2
CDR3 DNA: TGTGCCTTGTGGGAGGTGCAATGGGAGAAACTCTTT
CDR3 protein: CALWEVQWEKLF

clone size: few
V gene: TRGV9
J gene: TRGJ1/TRGJ2
CDR3 DNA: TGTGCCTTGTGGGAGGCCCCTTGCAGTAAGAAACTCTTT
CDR3 protein: CALWEAPCSKKLF

clone size: few
V gene: TRGV5
J gene: TRGJ1/TRGJ2
CDR3 DNA: TGTGCCACCTGGGACAGGCGGGCCAGAAAGAAACTCTTT
CDR3 protein: CATWDRRARKKLF

clone size: .
V gene: TRGV3
J gene: TRGJ1/TRGJ2
CDR3 DNA: TGTGCCACCTGGGACCGGGAGGGTCCGAAACTCTTT
CDR3 protein: CATWDREGPKLF

clone size: few
V gene: TRGV5
J gene: TRGJ1/TRGJ2
CDR3 DNA: TGTGCCACCTGGACTGGAAAGTGGGATAAGAAACTCTTT
CDR3 protein: CATWTGKWDKKLF

clone size: .
V gene: TRGV3
J gene: TRGJ1/TRGJ2
CDR3 DNA: TGTGCCACCTGGGCATCCAATCAGAAACTCTTT
CDR3 protein: CATWASNQKLF

clone size: .
V gene: TRGV4
J gene: TRGJ1/TRGJ2
CDR3 DNA: TGTGCCACCTGGGATGGGCCTCCAAGTTATAAGAAACTCTTT
CDR3 protein: CATWDGPPSYKKLF

clone size: .
V gene: TRGV2
J gene: TRGJP2
CDR3 DNA: TGTGCCACCTGGGACGGGCCTCCGTGTGATTGGATCAAGACGTTT
CDR3 protein: CATWDGPPCDWIKTF

clone size: few
V gene: TRGV5
J gene: TRGJ1/TRGJ2
CDR3 DNA: TGTGCCACCTGGGACATCCCCCGGCATAAGAAACTCTTT
CDR3 protein: CATWDIPRHKKLF

clone size: .
V gene: TRGV4
J gene: TRGJ1/TRGJ2
CDR3 DNA: TGTGCCACCTGGGATGAAGGAGTCTATTATTATAAGAAACTCTTT
CDR3 protein: CATWDEGVYYYKKLF

clone size: .
V gene: TRGV9
J gene: TRGJ1/TRGJ2
CDR3 DNA: TGTGCCTTGTGGGAGGTGCTCCGTTATAAGAAACTCTTT
CDR3 protein: CALWEVLRYKKLF

clone size: few
V gene: TRGV9
J gene: TRGJ1/TRGJ2
CDR3 DNA: TGTGCCTTGTGGGAGGCTCCGTATTATAAGAAACTCTTT
CDR3 protein: CALWEAPYYKKLF

clone size: .
V gene: TRGV3
J gene: TRGJ1/TRGJ2
CDR3 DNA: TGTGCCACCTGGGACAGGCTGGGGAATTATAAGAAACTCTTT
CDR3 protein: CATWDRLGNYKKLF

clone size: few
V gene: TRGV8
J gene: TRGJ1/TRGJ2
CDR3 DNA: TGTGCCACCTGGGTCCTCAATAAGAAACTCTTT
CDR3 protein: CATWVLNKKLF

clone size: .
V gene: TRGV9
J gene: TRGJ1/TRGJ2
CDR3 DNA: TGTGCCTTGTGGGAGCCTCATCCCCCTCGTAAGAAACTCTTT
CDR3 protein: CALWEPHPPRKKLF

clone size: .
V gene: TRGV4
J gene: TRGJ1/TRGJ2
CDR3 DNA: TGTGCCACCTGGGATGGGCGGAAACTCTTT
CDR3 protein: CATWDGRKLF

clone size: .
V gene: TRGV3
J gene: TRGJ1/TRGJ2
CDR3 DNA: TGTGCCACCTGGGACAGGTACGGGGGTAGGAAACTCTTT
CDR3 protein: CATWDRYGGRKLF

clone size: .
V gene: TRGV2
J gene: TRGJ1/TRGJ2
CDR3 DNA: TGCGCCACCTGGGACGGGCCCCATAAGAAACTCTTT
CDR3 protein: CATWDGPHKKLF

clone size: few
V gene: TRGV2
J gene: TRGJ1/TRGJ2
CDR3 DNA: TGTGCCACCTGGGCCAACCGTTATTATAAGAAACTCTTT
CDR3 protein: CATWANRYYKKLF

clone size: .
V gene: TRGV4
J gene: TRGJP1
CDR3 DNA: TGTGCCACCTGGGATGGGAAGACCACTGGTTGGTTCAAGATATTT
CDR3 protein: CATWDGKTTGWFKIF

clone size: few
V gene: TRGV5
J gene: TRGJ1/TRGJ2
CDR3 DNA: TGTGCCACCTGGGTCAAAGGACTTTATTATAAGAAACTCTTT
CDR3 protein: CATWVKGLYYKKLF

clone size: few
V gene: TRGV9
J gene: TRGJ1/TRGJ2
CDR3 DNA: TGTGCCTTGTGGGAGGTCTATTATTATAAGAAACTCTTT
CDR3 protein: CALWEVYYYKKLF

clone size: few
V gene: TRGV5
J gene: TRGJ1/TRGJ2
CDR3 DNA: TGTGCCACCTGGGACAGCCCCCTTTGTTATAAGAAACTCTTT
CDR3 protein: CATWDSPLCYKKLF

clone size: few
V gene: TRGV8
J gene: TRGJP1
CDR3 DNA: TGTGCCACCTGGCTCACTGGTTGGTTCAAGATATTT
CDR3 protein: CATWLTGWFKIF

clone size: .
V gene: TRGV4
J gene: TRGJ1/TRGJ2
CDR3 DNA: TGTGCCACCTGGGATGTGGGCTATAAGAAACTCTTT
CDR3 protein: CATWDVGYKKLF

clone size: .
V gene: TRGV9
J gene: TRGJ1/TRGJ2
CDR3 DNA: TGTGCCTTGTGGGAGCCACGGCATTATAAGAAACTCTTT
CDR3 protein: CALWEPRHYKKLF

clone size: medium-sized
V gene: TRGV8
J gene: TRGJ1/TRGJ2
CDR3 DNA: TGTGCCACCTGGGATAAGGATTATAAGAAACTCTTT
CDR3 protein: CATWDKDYKKLF

clone size: few
V gene: TRGV9
J gene: TRGJ1/TRGJ2
CDR3 DNA: TGTGCCTTGTGGGAGGCCCCTCATTATTATAAGAAACTCTTT
CDR3 protein: CALWEAPHYYKKLF

clone size: few
V gene: TRGV3
J gene: TRGJP2
CDR3 DNA: TGTGCCACCTGGGACAGGCCGGGTTGGATCAAGACGTTT
CDR3 protein: CATWDRPGWIKTF

clone size: .
V gene: TRGV4
J gene: TRGJ1/TRGJ2
CDR3 DNA: TGTGCCACCTGGGACCCCAGGCTTAAGAAACTCTTT
CDR3 protein: CATWDPRLKKLF

clone size: few
V gene: TRGV9
J gene: TRGJP
CDR3 DNA: TGTGCCACATTTCTTAGGTTGGGCAAAAAAATCAAGGTATTT
CDR3 protein: CATFLRLGKKIKVF

clone size: few
V gene: TRGV2
J gene: TRGJP2
CDR3 DNA: TGTGCCACCTGGGACGGGCCGGGTAGTAGTGATTGGATCAAGACGTTT
CDR3 protein: CATWDGPGSSDWIKTF

clone size: .
V gene: TRGV9
J gene: TRGJP
CDR3 DNA: TGTGCCTTGGAGTTCTGGAGGTTGGGCAAAAAAATCAAGGTATTT
CDR3 protein: CALEFWRLGKKIKVF

clone size: few
V gene: TRGV4
J gene: TRGJ1/TRGJ2
CDR3 DNA: TGTGCCACCTGGTCCGGGGCAAAGAAACTCTTT
CDR3 protein: CATWSGAKKLF

clone size: .
V gene: TRGV3
J gene: TRGJP1
CDR3 DNA: TGTGCCACCTGGGACAGGCCCCCATTTCGGTTCAAGATATTT
CDR3 protein: CATWDRPPFRFKIF

clone size: few
V gene: TRGV2
J gene: TRGJ1/TRGJ2
CDR3 DNA: TGTGCCACCTGGGACGGACCCGATAAGAAACTCTTT
CDR3 protein: CATWDGPDKKLF

clone size: .
V gene: TRGV4
J gene: TRGJ1/TRGJ2
CDR3 DNA: TGTGCCACCTGGGACGGGCATGACGTGAAACTCTTT
CDR3 protein: CATWDGHDVKLF

clone size: few
V gene: TRGV8
J gene: TRGJP1
CDR3 DNA: TGTGCCACCTGGGATAAGGAGGCCACTGGTTGGTTCAAGATATTT
CDR3 protein: CATWDKEATGWFKIF

clone size: few
V gene: TRGV9
J gene: TRGJP
CDR3 DNA: TGTGCCTTGTGGGTCTGGCTGGGCAAAAAAATCAAGGTATTT
CDR3 protein: CALWVWLGKKIKVF